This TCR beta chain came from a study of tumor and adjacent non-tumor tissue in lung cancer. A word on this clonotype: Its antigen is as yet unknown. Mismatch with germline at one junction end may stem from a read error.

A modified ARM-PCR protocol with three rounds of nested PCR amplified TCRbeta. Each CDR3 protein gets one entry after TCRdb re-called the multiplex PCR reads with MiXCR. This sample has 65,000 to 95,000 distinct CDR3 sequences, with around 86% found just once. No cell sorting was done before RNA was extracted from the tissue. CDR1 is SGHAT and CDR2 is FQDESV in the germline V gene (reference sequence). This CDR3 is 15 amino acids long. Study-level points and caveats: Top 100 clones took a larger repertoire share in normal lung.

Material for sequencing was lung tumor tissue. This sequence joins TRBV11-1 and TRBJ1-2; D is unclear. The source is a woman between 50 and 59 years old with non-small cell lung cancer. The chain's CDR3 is CVSSSERASNYAYNF. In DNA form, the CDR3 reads TGTGTCAGCAGCTCGGAGCGGGCCTCTAACTATGCCTACAACTTC.